This T cell receptor beta chain was observed in a study of patients and donors after allogeneic stem cell transplantation. TCRdb recomputed calls from the RT-PCR reads with MiXCR, one row per CDR3 protein. This table holds approximately 170,000 distinct CDR3 sequences, about 24% found once. The germline CDR1 and CDR2 sequences are MNHEY and SVGEGT. The germline V and J ends were trimmed by 6 bases and 2 bases, with 16 bases remaining between them. This CDR3 has 15 residues. The sequence was collected from a human donor who was either an allogeneic HSCT recipient or a stem cell or donor lymphocyte infusion donor (not recorded which). It is not recorded whose cells these are; they may come from a transplant donor. The sample taken for sequencing was blood, either unsorted or a sorted T cell fraction (not recorded which). The V and J genes are TRBV6-2 or TRBV6-3 and TRBJ2-5; TRBD1 is a possible D gene (6 bases). The CDR3 DNA reads TGTGCCAGCAGGACCTACAGGGAACAACAAGAGACCCAGTACTTC. This translates into CASRTYREQQETQYF.